This T cell receptor beta chain emerged from a study of T cells in Graves' hyperthyroidism and ophthalmopathy (dated by TCRdb to between 2018 and 2020). Study-level background: Peripheral blood samples were taken at the time of initial diagnosis, prior to any treatment. To identify TCR V-J signatures that set the groups apart, the researchers used a discovery cohort of more than 95 patients, made up of under 50 with Graves' ophthalmopathy and approximately 57 with stable Graves' hyperthyroidism. Prospective prediction of ophthalmopathy was tested in an independent validation cohort consisting of 18 hyperthyroidism patients and approximately 16 patients who later progressed to ophthalmopathy. The roughly 91 discovery patients were randomly divided into training and test sets at a 7:3 ratio. In several Graves' hyperthyroidism patients, the study also compared T-cell repertoires from thyroid tissue with T-cell repertoires from blood. Following sampling, methimazole starting at 30 mg daily was given to hyperthyroidism patients, and high-dose intravenous methylprednisolone was given to ophthalmopathy patients. TCR Vbeta CDR3 sequencing of roughly 140 peripheral blood samples (43 ophthalmopathy, around 80 hyperthyroidism and approximately 17 progressor patients) is reported in the paper. Results the study describes overall, beyond this receptor: Ophthalmopathy was separated from stable hyperthyroidism by a 13 V-J signature model, with around 90% sensitivity and about 84% specificity obtained in cross-validation and 80%/75% obtained in testing. Sample size was not statistically predetermined, and blinding of investigators to group allocation was not performed. In validation, the model predicted progression to ophthalmopathy with approximately 70% sensitivity and approximately 74% specificity, a median of 6.5 months before onset. Most expanded thyroid clonotypes (frequency above 0.001) were also found in blood, which suggests that blood repertoires may mirror thyroid immune responses.

CDR1 and CDR2, looked up from the germline V gene, are KGHDR and SFDVKD. The V end loses 9 bases and the J end loses 7 bases, and a stretch of 11 bases separates them. The CDR3 runs 12 amino acids, cysteine and phenylalanine included. The kept DNA is CDR3 alone, 36 bases in frame from the first base. Stable Graves' hyperthyroidism was defined as no progression to ophthalmopathy during 18 months of follow-up. Hyperthyroidism patients were newly diagnosed, with disease duration under 2 months, and aged 18 to 65 years. The study excluded patients with uncontrolled infections, other autoimmune diseases, pregnancy or lactation. Clinical symptoms, serum thyroxine and TRAb, thyroid ultrasound, and orbital computed tomography formed the basis for the diagnoses. PBMCs were separated from 10 ml of fresh peripheral blood using Ficoll-Paque density gradient centrifugation. Trizol reagent was used to extract total RNA, and RNA quality was then checked on an Agilent 2100 Bioanalyzer.

Concerning this clonotype itself: Its recognized antigen is unknown. No base-level quality is on record; no much larger clone is a single base apart.

Amplification of TCR beta CDR3 regions was carried out from RNA transcripts. For the first round of RT-PCR on the TCR CDR3, the HTBI primer set was used together with the Qiagen OneStep RT-PCR kit. The libraries were constructed in a second round of multiplex PCR and then size-selected and purified. Libraries were sequenced paired-end with 100 bp reads on an Illumina HiSeq2000. As for how the authors treated the data: SOAPnuke was used to process the raw data, throwing out any read that contained adapters or uncalled bases, had a mean Phred below 15, or lacked an exact constant-primer or identifier match. COPE v1.2.5 was used to merge high-quality paired reads, and clonotypes were defined as unique nucleotide sequences. Clonotypes were aligned to IMGT TRBV, TRBD and TRBJ reference segments using MiTCR v1.1. Only V-J combinations with frequency above 0.0001, covering approximately 99% of repertoires, were analysed. A TCS score was defined as the ratio between F50 (clonal expansion) and ExV (chaos), using BLOSUM62-based TCRdist between CDR3 peptides within each V-J. Welch's t-statistics and random forest reduced around 550 V-J features to fewer than 15, which were used in a naive Bayes classifier (R e1071). The public reads were run again by TCRdb, first through fastp at Q25 and then through MiXCR, and only productive beta chains were kept. Rows with one shared CDR3 protein collapse into an entry with the most common genes and DNA. The V and J calls come from TCRdb's annotation, not from the publication. This sample lists roughly 740,000 distinct CDR3 sequences; about a sixth were detected once. In total, the top ten clones hold roughly 8% of the sample.

The material sequenced was blood. Here the chain combines TRBV24-1 and TRBJ2-2; the D gene is unclear. The origin of this receptor is a man between 18 and 29 years old with Graves' hyperthyroidism. CDR3 sequence: CATGNDVGELFF. The nucleotide sequence is TGTGCCACCGGCAACGATGTCGGGGAGCTGTTTTTT.